This T cell receptor (beta chain) originates from a study of identical twins (dated by TCRdb to 2016 to 2017). A note on the overall study: To test whether fetal clonotypes persist, this study deep-sequenced TCR alpha and beta repertoires from monozygotic twins, from unrelated adults of various ages, and from cord blood. Replicate twin experiments were performed at different times using different library preparation protocols to rule out contamination.

Every donor in the study was a healthy Caucasian. Three pairs of female monozygotic twins, all aged roughly 18 to 30 years, made up the twin cohort. The RNA used for TCR libraries was isolated from peripheral blood mononuclear cells. Concerning this clonotype itself: Its antigen is still unknown. The input lacks base qualities; no much larger clone sits a single base away.

The paper's findings and limits, for the study overall: Abundant cord blood beta clonotypes had fewer insertions, young adult naive repertoires showed a similar but weaker trend, and memory repertoires showed no such trend. Invariant T cells such as MAIT and iNKT could partly confound zero-insertion analyses, although diverse VJ usage argued against such confounding for most clonotypes. In monozygotic twins, recombination models systematically underestimated out-of-frame TCR alpha sharing, but the models matched the sharing seen between unrelated individuals. In beta out-of-frame sequences, excess twin sharing was weaker, because having fewer shared sequences lowered the signal-to-noise ratio. Out-of-frame TCR alpha sequences shared between twins showed an excess of low generation-probability sequences compared with coincidental sharing between unrelated individuals. Conclusions relied on cross-sectional statistical analysis, since the same donors could not be followed over many years.

Library preparation was by 5' RACE. The sequencing machine was an Illumina HiSeq 2000. A universal primer binding site was introduced by template switching, and a unique molecular identifier was present in the final cDNA, enabling accurate counting of TCR cDNA molecules. Specific primers in the conserved constant-segment region were used to synthesize first-strand cDNA for TCR alpha and beta chains. Each cDNA library was double barcoded, with a SMART-Mk sample barcode plus Illumina barcodes, to control for contamination. TruSeq adapter sequences and Illumina sample barcodes were added in two successive PCR steps. The TCR alpha and beta cDNA libraries were sequenced on the Illumina HiSeq platform using custom primers. In the source study's methods: Raw reads were processed with MiGEC to extract unique molecular identifiers, and MiXCR was used to determine CDR3 positions. Recombination models were inferred per individual with the repgenHMM and IGoR tools using an EM algorithm. Shared clonotype analysis was performed with the tcR package in R, normalizing sharing by the product of cloneset sizes. Out-of-frame nonproductive sequences were analyzed to study raw recombination free of thymic and clonal selection effects. The public reads were reprocessed in TCRdb via fastp at Q25 and MiXCR, keeping in-frame beta chains. Each entry is one CDR3 protein sequence, shown with its most common DNA and genes. Clone size and V and J calls follow TCRdb, not the original study. This sample gives about 720,000 distinct CDR3 sequences in total; 15% to 20% of them show up just once. In total, the top ten clones hold 13% of the sample.

From the cysteine up to the phenylalanine, the CDR3 has a length of 16 residues. Solely the CDR3 DNA is kept, with 48 bases framed from the first base. Ends trimmed: V by 0 bases, J by 5 bases; bases unmatched to a gene: 7. In the germline V gene, CDR1 corresponds to SGHRS and CDR2 to YFSETQ. These same data were also listed under a study on T cells expressing NK-cell markers. That second report states: TCR beta-chain repertoires were profiled in sorted CD3+CD56+NKG2C+, CD3+CD56+NKG2C- and CD3+CD56-NKG2C+ T-cell subsets from about 8 donors. Seven of the eight sequenced donors were HCMV-seropositive and one was HCMV-seronegative. In several experiments an anti-gammadeltaTCR antibody was added to restrict sorting to alphabetaTCR-expressing T cells. In over five donors, the dominant CD3+CD56+NKG2C+ clonotypes were found to rank among the top 10 CD8+ clonotypes and to make up roughly 1.0-7.5% of CD8+ T cells. Those dominant clonotypes were again the most abundant among CD3+CD56-NKG2C+ cells in a few donors, at roughly 25-60.1%. Whether the expanded NKG2C-expressing T cell clones were specific for HCMV antigens was left unclear. Randomly selected healthy volunteers, three men and five women, were used as the eight sequenced donors. HCMV serostatus was determined by detecting HCMV-specific IgG in serum with a commercial ELISA kit. For six donors, bulk peripheral blood T-cell repertoires were additionally sequenced from unsorted PBMC. Reads were demultiplexed and grouped by UMI with MIGEC, and clonotypes were assembled and quantified with MiTCR. To exclude erroneous sequences, any TCR cDNA sequence not supported by at least two reads was discarded. Downstream repertoire analysis used the tcR package, and clonotypes were matched across fractions by CDR3 nucleotide sequence plus V segment. Antigen specificity was annotated against VDJdb with VDJmatch, allowing one amino acid substitution in CDR3.

The rearrangement combines TRBV5-1 with TRBJ2-2, with 7 bases matching TRBD2. The receptor comes from a woman under 30 in good health. Sequencing was done on a sample of PBMCs. The CDR3 protein: CASSLGTSRGTGELFF. The nucleotides are TGCGCCAGCAGCTTGGGGACTAGTCGGGGAACCGGGGAGCTGTTTTTT.